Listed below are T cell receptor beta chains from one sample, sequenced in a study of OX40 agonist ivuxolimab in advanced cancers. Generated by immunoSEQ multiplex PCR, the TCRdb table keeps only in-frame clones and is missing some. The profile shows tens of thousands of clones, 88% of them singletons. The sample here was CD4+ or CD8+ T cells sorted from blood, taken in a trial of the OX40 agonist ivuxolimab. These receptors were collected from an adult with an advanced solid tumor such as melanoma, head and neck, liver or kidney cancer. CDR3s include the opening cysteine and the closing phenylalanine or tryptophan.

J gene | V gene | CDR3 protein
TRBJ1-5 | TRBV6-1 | CASSEGGGRQPQHF
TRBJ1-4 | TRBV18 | CASSLTTGTEGEKLFF
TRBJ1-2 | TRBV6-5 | CASSQKVPGRNGYTF
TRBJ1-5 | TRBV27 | CASAFSNQPQHF
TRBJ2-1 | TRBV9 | CASCEGPNNEQFF
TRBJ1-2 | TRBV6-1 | CATWSVRDSYGYTF
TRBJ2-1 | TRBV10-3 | CAIQKQGPNEQFF
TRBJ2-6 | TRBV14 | CASSLNSFRDVLTF
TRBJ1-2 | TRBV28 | CASSSYRAKAYGYTF
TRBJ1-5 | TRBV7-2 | CASSTRTGTNQPQHF
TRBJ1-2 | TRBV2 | CASRGDRNYGYTF
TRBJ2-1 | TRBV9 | CASSSRLAVGNEQFF
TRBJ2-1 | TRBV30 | CAWSLGDEQFF
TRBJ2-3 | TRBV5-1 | CASSFRLATDTQYF
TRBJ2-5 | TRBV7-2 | CASSLGLTQETQYF
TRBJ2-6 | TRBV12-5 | CASGLSGANVLTF
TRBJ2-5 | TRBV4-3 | CASSQAATQDTQYF
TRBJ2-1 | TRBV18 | CASSLGLAGSAADEQFF
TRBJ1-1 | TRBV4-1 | CASLRSPDRVTEAFF
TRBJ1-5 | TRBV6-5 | CASRGQVGQPQHF
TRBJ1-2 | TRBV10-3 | CAITSQGANYGYTF
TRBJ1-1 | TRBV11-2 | CASSPRGFGAFEGPEAFF
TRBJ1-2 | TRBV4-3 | CASSQVPATRGGYTF
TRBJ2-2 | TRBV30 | CAWSVGFIASGRANTGELFF
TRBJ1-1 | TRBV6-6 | CASEGQLNTEAFF
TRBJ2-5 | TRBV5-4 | CASSLRSGGGETQYF
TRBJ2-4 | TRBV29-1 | CSVELVRGRRAKNIQYF
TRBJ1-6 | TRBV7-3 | CRGAGRSYNSPLHF
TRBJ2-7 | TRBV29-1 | CSVPTGQGYEQYF
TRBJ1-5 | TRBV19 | CASSTKTGTGIQPQHF
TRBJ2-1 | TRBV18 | CASSPGTGPEQFF
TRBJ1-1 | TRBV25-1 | CASSVTVNTEAFF
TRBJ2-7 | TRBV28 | CASSEIPGLRIGEQYF
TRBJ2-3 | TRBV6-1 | CASSETLASTDTQYF
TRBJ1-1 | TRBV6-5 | CASNRGGAFF